This T cell receptor (beta chain) was recorded in a study of naive and memory T cell subsets. The study, taken as a whole, reports: A few larger clonotypes appeared in naive repertoires, especially CD8, possibly memory cells re-expressing CD45RA.

This clonotype was found a few times. The antigen is not known. The beta constant-region primer was an equimolar mix of two oligonucleotides covering TRBC1 and TRBC2. The ligated cDNA underwent four PCR rounds using SP2 and nested alpha and beta constant-region primers. TCRdb processed the UMI-ligation and nested PCR reads anew with MiXCR; each CDR3 protein has one entry. The sample carries over 110,000 distinct CDR3 sequences, about 20% recorded once. CDR1 is SGHTA and CDR2 is FQGNSA in the germline V gene. There are 12 residues in the CDR3. V was trimmed by 5 bases and J by 8 bases, leaving 9 bases between them. Separate alpha and beta amplification began at the second PCR step.

The rearrangement uses TRBV7-2 and TRBJ1-4; D gene ambiguous. Sequencing was carried out using naive CD8+ T cells from blood. This clonotype was sampled from a human donor in good health. The CDR3 protein is CASSQSWEKLFF. CDR3 in DNA: TGTGCCAGCAGCCAGAGTTGGGAAAAACTGTTTTTT.